The 26 T cell receptor beta chains given below trace back to one sample, sequenced in a study of T cell responses to AZD1222 COVID-19 vaccine. The data were produced by immunoSEQ multiplex PCR, yet TCRdb's version contains in-frame clones alone and is incomplete. This sample yields 150,000 or so clones, of which around 90% are seen a single time; about 3.7% belongs to the top ten. The sample in question was peripheral blood, obtained on day 0 of AZD1222 vaccination. Every receptor here comes from an adult in good health.

This rearrangement joins TRBV12-3 or TRBV12-4 to TRBJ1-4, with D unresolved. This CDR3 comprises 12 residues. Trimming pared 5 bases from V and 8 bases from J, leaving 9 bases between. CDR3 region: CASSPVGEKLFF. For the CDR3, the DNA is TGTGCCAGCAGTCCCGTGGGGGAAAAACTGTTTTTT.

The chain uses TRBV30 and TRBJ1-1; tentatively, D is TRBD1 (6 bases). V dropped 3 bases and J dropped 4 bases, with 21 bases sitting between them. Germline CDR1 and CDR2: GTSNPN and SVGIG (reference sequence). The CDR3 length is 16 residues. This chain's CDR3 is CAWRGRWGRLGTEAFF. For the CDR3, the DNA is TGTGCCTGGAGAGGTAGGTGGGGGCGCTTGGGCACTGAAGCTTTCTTT. Using reference TRBV30 and TRBJ1-1 for the parts outside the CDR3, the full variable domain is SQTIHQWPATLVQPVGSPLSLECTVEGTSNPNLYWYRQAAGRGLQLLFYSVGIGQISSEVPQNLSASRPQDRQFILSSKKLLLSDSGFYLCAWRGRWGRLGTEAFFGQGTRLTVV.

The chain recombines TRBV7-2 with TRBJ2-1; either TRBD1 or TRBD2 may supply D (5 bases each). CDR3 length: 14 amino acids. V dropped 5 bases and J dropped 7 bases, with 15 bases sitting between them. The germline gives CDR1 SGHTA, CDR2 FQGNSA. The CDR3 loop reads CASSTRGVLNEQFF. As DNA, the CDR3 is TGTGCCAGCAGCACCCGGGGCGTCTTGAATGAGCAGTTCTTC.

Concerning this clone: Other DNA sequences in the sample encode the same CDR3. The rearrangement uses TRBV6-5 and TRBJ1-1; the D gene is possibly TRBD1 (5 bases). The CDR3 spans 13 residues. Germline lookup yields CDR1 MNHEY and CDR2 SVGAGI. V was cut by 0 bases and J by 7 bases, with 9 bases left in between. CDR3 nucleotide sequence: TGTGCCAGCAGTTACTCCGGGGGTGGTGAAGCTTTCTTT. Amino acids: CASSYSGGGEAFF.

The chain employs TRBV9 and TRBJ1-1; 8 bases map to TRBD1. The germline gives CDR1 SGDLS, CDR2 YYNGEE. The J segment lost 1 base and the V segment lost 2 bases, leaving 4 bases of the junction unmatched. The CDR3 length is 15 residues. The CDR3 protein is CASSVTGDWNTEAFF. The CDR3 nucleotides read TGTGCCAGCAGCGTGACAGGGGATTGGAACACTGAAGCTTTCTTT. Combining the CDR3 with reference TRBV9 and TRBJ1-1 gives the whole variable domain DSGVTQTPKHLITATGQRVTLRCSPRSGDLSVYWYQQSLDQGLQFLIQYYNGEERAKGNILERFSAQQFPDLHSELNLSSLELGDSALYFCASSVTGDWNTEAFFGQGTRLTVV.

This chain uses TRBV2 with TRBJ2-7; no firm D call. The CDR3 length is 15 residues. From germline, CDR1 is SNHLY and CDR2 FYNNEI. V was trimmed by 2 bases and J by 0 bases, leaving 11 bases between them. CDR3 amino acids: CASSEHSLNSYEQYF. In nucleotides, the CDR3 is TGTGCCAGCAGTGAACACAGCTTGAACTCCTACGAGCAGTACTTC.

This chain joins TRBV12-3 or TRBV12-4 and TRBJ2-2; D call uncertain. This CDR3 has 12 residues. Deletions cut 5 bases from V and 6 bases from J, with 7 bases between. The CDR3 region is CASSKRSGELFF. The CDR3 DNA follows: TGTGCCAGCAGTAAACGCTCCGGGGAGCTGTTTTTT.

In its sample, this clone was seen once. The V call is TRBV19, the J call TRBJ2-5; 7 bases are a match to TRBD1. The CDR3 runs to 15 residues. Germline V lookup: CDR1 LNHDA, CDR2 SQIVND (reference sequence). J was trimmed by 1 base and V by 3 bases; bases with no gene match: 5. For the CDR3, the DNA is TGTGCCAGTAGTATCGAGGACAGGTTCCAAGAGACCCAGTACTTC. Translated, it gives CASSIEDRFQETQYF.

This clone has a handful of counts. The chain joins TRBV18 to TRBJ1-4, with D perhaps matching TRBD1 (5 bases). CDR1 KGHSH and CDR2 LQKENI come from the germline V gene. The CDR3 has 16 amino acids. V lost 8 bases to trimming and J lost 5 bases, with 21 bases between them. CDR3 coding DNA: TGTGCCAGCACGGGCGATATCGGACACCCGAATGAAAAACTGTTTTTT. Amino acids: CASTGDIGHPNEKLFF.

The chain carries TRBV5-1 and TRBJ1-2, with a tentative D call TRBD1 (6 bases). The CDR3 is 14 amino acids. Trimming cost V 0 bases and J 8 bases, with 14 bases left between them. CDR1 is SGHRS, CDR2 YFSETQ, per germline. The CDR3 nucleotides are TGCGCCAGCAGCTTGGTGACAGGATCTGGGGGCTACACCTTC. This translates into CASSLVTGSGGYTF.

The chain couples TRBV6-5 to TRBJ2-3; D possibly corresponds to TRBD2 (6 bases). Per germline, CDR1 MNHEY and CDR2 SVGAGI. This CDR3 spans 13 amino acids. The V and J ends lost 6 bases and 6 bases respectively, with 13 bases between them. The CDR3 loop is CASRSGGGDTQYF. DNA of the CDR3: TGTGCCAGCAGAAGTGGAGGAGGGGATACGCAGTATTTT.

The genes are TRBV2 and TRBJ2-2, with D uncertain. This CDR3 is 13 amino acids long. Trimming pared 6 bases from V and 6 bases from J, leaving 11 bases between. Germline V gene lookup returns CDR1 SNHLY and CDR2 FYNNEI. DNA of the CDR3: TGTGCCAGCAGCCCCGACCCCCCCGGGGAGCTGTTTTTT. This gives the protein CASSPDPPGELFF. Supplemented by reference TRBV2 and TRBJ2-2, the full variable domain reads EPEVTQTPSHQVTQMGQEVILRCVPISNHLYFYWYRQILGQKVEFLVSFYNNEISEKSEIFDDQFSVERPDGSNFTLKIRSTKLEDSAMYFCASSPDPPGELFFGEGSRLTVL.

The V call is TRBV2, the J call TRBJ2-6, with unresolved D. Trimming took 6 bases from V and 1 from J, leaving 7 bases between them. The CDR3 has 14 residues. CDR1 and CDR2 (germline): SNHLY, FYNNEI. The CDR3 sequence: CASRQNSGANVLTF. The CDR3 nucleotides read TGTGCCAGCAGGCAGAATTCTGGGGCCAACGTCCTGACTTTC.

This chain joins TRBV28 and TRBJ2-7; 7 nucleotides align to TRBD1. V lost 3 bases to trimming and J lost 0 bases; unmatched junction nucleotides: 8. Germline loops: CDR1 MDHEN, CDR2 SYDVKM. The CDR3 has 16 amino acids. This CDR3 reads CASSLPRDRSSYEQYF. CDR3 nucleotides: TGTGCCAGCAGTTTGCCCCGGGACAGAAGCTCCTACGAGCAGTACTTC.

The chain uses TRBV2 and TRBJ1-4; D might be TRBD1 (5 bases). This CDR3 has 15 residues. Trimming cost V 8 bases and J 4 bases, with 17 bases left between them. Germline-derived CDR1 and CDR2 are SNHLY and FYNNEI. The CDR3 DNA sequence: TGTGCCAGCGTCAAAACCGGGACCGGTAATGAAAAACTGTTTTTT. This translates into CASVKTGTGNEKLFF.

The rearrangement links TRBV4-3 to TRBJ2-7; D perhaps matches TRBD2 (6 bases). Trimming shortened V by 1 base and J by 2 bases, and 18 bases separated the two germline ends. Germline CDR1 LGHNA, CDR2 YSLEER. The CDR3 spans 17 residues. The CDR3 protein is CASSQGIGGLSTYEQYF. The DNA for the CDR3 is TGCGCCAGCAGCCAAGGGATTGGAGGACTATCAACCTACGAGCAGTACTTC.

The chain recombines TRBV20-1 with TRBJ1-1; D gene unclear. CDR3 length equals 12 residues. V lost 3 bases to trimming and J lost 4 bases, with 9 bases between them. CDR1 is DFQATT and CDR2 is SNEGSKA in the germline V gene (reference sequence). CDR3 in DNA: TGCAGTGCTAGTGTGGGTAGCACTGAAGCTTTCTTT. Protein: CSASVGSTEAFF.

V usage is TRBV14 and J usage is TRBJ2-5; 7 nucleotides agree with TRBD1. The CDR3 has 13 amino acids. The V segment lost 4 bases and the J segment 4 bases; nucleotides outside the gene matches: 3. Germline assignment: CDR1 SGHDN and CDR2 FVKESK. CDR3 nucleotides: TGTGCCAGCAGCCCGACAGGGAGAGAGACCCAGTACTTC. As protein: CASSPTGRETQYF.

The V call is TRBV11-3, the J call TRBJ1-3; possible D gene TRBD1, 5 bases. Per germline, CDR1 SGHNT and CDR2 YENEEA. The CDR3 is 14 amino acids. Trimming shortened V by 9 bases and J by 0 bases, and 12 bases separated the two germline ends. CDR3 protein: CASQTAGSGNTIYF. The DNA for the CDR3 is TGTGCCAGTCAGACAGCGGGCTCTGGAAACACCATATATTTT.

The chain couples TRBV19 to TRBJ1-5, with a tentative D call TRBD1 (5 bases). This CDR3 is built from 15 residues. CDR1 LNHDA and CDR2 SQIVND come from the germline V gene (reference sequence). Trimming removed 5 bases at V and 2 bases at J, with 13 bases between. The CDR3 nucleotides read TGTGCCAGTAGTCTGACCCCGGGGGGCAATCAGCCCCAGCATTTT. This translates into CASSLTPGGNQPQHF.

The J gene is TRBJ2-7, the V gene TRBV5-8; 7 positions agree with TRBD1. Losses at the gene ends were 4 bases for V and 4 bases for J; bases not matched to a gene: 11. Germline assignment: CDR1 SGHTS and CDR2 YDEGEE. The CDR3 contains 15 residues. The CDR3: CASSLWTGLRYEQYF. DNA for the CDR3: TGTGCCAGCAGCCTCTGGACAGGTCTTCGGTACGAGCAGTACTTC.

The chain recombines TRBV29-1 with TRBJ2-7, with a weak D call TRBD2 (5 bases). The germline V gene has CDR1 SQVTM and CDR2 ANQGSEA. The length of the CDR3 is 11 residues. Trimming took 5 bases from V and 5 from J, leaving 10 bases between them. CDR3: CSVSDYNEQYF. The CDR3 nucleotides read TGCAGCGTTTCTGACTATAACGAGCAGTACTTC.

The V and J genes are TRBV10-1 and TRBJ1-1; TRBD1 matches 7 bases. V was clipped by 3 bases and J by 6 bases; unmatched bases: 7. CDR1 and CDR2 (germline): WNHNN, SYGVQD (reference sequence). This CDR3 is 14 amino acids long. The CDR3 DNA is TGCGCCAGCAGTGAATACAGGGGTGTTTCTGAAGCTTTCTTT. Translating gives CASSEYRGVSEAFF.

V is TRBV7-2 and J is TRBJ1-5; D not certain. The length of the CDR3 is 15 residues. Trimming removed 0 bases at V and 1 base at J, with 7 bases between. Germline CDR1 SGHTA, CDR2 FQGNSA. The CDR3 coding sequence is TGTGCCAGCAGCTTAGCGGTTAGGAGCAATCAGCCCCAGCATTTT. It encodes CASSLAVRSNQPQHF.

This rearrangement joins TRBV5-5 to TRBJ1-5; D uncertain. Trimming shortened V by 4 bases and J by 11 bases, and 13 bases separated the two germline ends. CDR3 length: 12 residues. Per germline, CDR1 SGHKS and CDR2 YYEKEE (reference sequence). The CDR3 DNA sequence: TGTGCCAGCAGCCCCGACACCTCAGCCCAGCATTTT. This translates into CASSPDTSAQHF.

The gene calls are TRBV7-2 and TRBJ2-7; TRBD1 matches at 8 bases. This CDR3 comprises 15 residues. Germline V lookup: CDR1 SGHTA, CDR2 FQGNSA. V lost 8 bases, J lost 4 bases, and 13 bases stayed unmatched. Here the CDR3 reads CASGFRDRLNYEQYF. Here the CDR3 DNA reads TGTGCCAGCGGATTCCGGGACAGGTTAAATTACGAGCAGTACTTC. The full variable domain, with the rest looked up from reference TRBV7-2 and TRBJ2-7, is GAGVSQSPSNKVTEKGKDVELRCDPISGHTALYWYRQSLGQGLEFLIYFQGNSAPDKSGLPSDRFSAERTGGSVSTLTIQRTQQEDSAVYLCASGFRDRLNYEQYFGPGTRLTVT.